This TCR beta chain was sequenced during a study of tumor-infiltrating lymphocytes in primary liver carcinoma. Starting material of about 0.45 ug total RNA yielded TCR beta cDNA via a constant-region primer. A slightly modified ARM-PCR protocol with three nested multiplex PCR rounds produced these TCR beta libraries. The opening two PCR rounds, around 9 cycles each, paired TRBV1-TRBV30 forward primers with a C-beta reverse primer. In TCRdb, the multiplex PCR reads were re-called with MiXCR into one record per CDR3 protein. The sample yields tens of thousands of distinct CDR3 sequences, roughly two thirds seen once. Between 20 and 30 mg of unsorted bulk tissue served as the source from which RNA and DNA were co-extracted. Study-level results: It was in tumors, not blood, that the top-250-clone fraction was significantly higher (p = 0.039).

From germline, CDR1 is DFQATT and CDR2 SNEGSKA (reference sequence). This CDR3 contains 19 residues. The trim removed 3 bases at V and 3 bases at J, leaving 14 bases unmatched. This clonotype was seen only once. The antigen remains undetermined. Specimen: tumor-adjacent normal liver tissue. V and J are TRBV20-1 and TRBJ2-7, with 16 bases identical to TRBD2. The receptor was isolated from a middle-aged man with primary liver carcinoma and hepatitis B virus infection. As DNA, the CDR3 is TGCAGTGCTAGGTCACGTAAGGGACTAGCGGGAGGGGTTGGCTACGAGCAGTACTTC. This encodes CSARSRKGLAGGVGYEQYF.